Listed here are 31 T cell receptor beta chains from one sample, sequenced in a study of beta chain features in type 1 diabetes. Expressed TCRB transcripts were sequenced because the entire RNA isolate underwent reverse transcription. Clones were read by immunoSEQ multiplex PCR, and TCRdb kept only the in-frame ones, dropping some. The table lists about 450,000 clones, roughly an eighth of them singletons. The material sequenced was naive CD4+ T cells from blood. These receptors originate from a woman between 18 and 30 years old in good health.

This clone was detected only a few times. This chain uses TRBV5-4 with TRBJ2-5; the match to TRBD2 covers 8 bases. V gave up 0 bases and J gave up 4 bases; unmatched junction bases: 8. Germline V gene data show CDR1 as SGHNT and CDR2 as YYREEE (reference sequence). The CDR3 covers 16 residues. For the CDR3, the DNA is TGTGCCAGCAGCTTGGAAGCGGGGGAGCGTATAGAGACCCAGTACTTC. It yields the protein CASSLEAGERIETQYF.

Of note for this clone: Other DNA sequences in the same sample also yield this CDR3. This rearrangement joins TRBV29-1 to TRBJ2-1, with 10 bases identical to TRBD1. The V and J ends lost 5 bases and 3 bases, in that order; junction bases with no gene match: 4. Germline V gives CDR1 SQVTM, CDR2 ANQGSEA. This CDR3 is 14 amino acids long. CDR3 region: CSVNRDRGYNEQFF. CDR3 in DNA: TGCAGCGTTAACCGGGACAGGGGCTACAATGAGCAGTTCTTC.

This clone was seen a few times. This chain joins TRBV15 and TRBJ1-2, with 7 bases identical to TRBD1. Germline CDR1 LNHNV, CDR2 YYDKDF (reference sequence). The CDR3 length is 16 residues. The V gene end was trimmed by 0 bases and the J gene end by 8 bases; junction bases not matched to a gene: 12. The CDR3 DNA is TGTGCCACCAGCAGAGAGGACAGGAGGGTCCCATTGGGCTACACCTTC. This codes for CATSREDRRVPLGYTF.

This chain joins TRBV7-9 and TRBJ2-7; the D gene is possibly TRBD1 (6 bases). V was clipped by 5 bases and J by 5 bases, with 19 bases between them. Per the germline V gene, CDR1 is SEHNR and CDR2 is FQNEAQ (reference sequence). There are 15 residues in the CDR3. Written as DNA, the CDR3 is TGTGCCAGCAGCATCCAACATGGGACAAAACACGAGCAGTACTTC. Translating gives CASSIQHGTKHEQYF.

As DNA, the CDR3 is TGTGCCAGCAGCTACCGGACAGGGCATAATTCACCCCTCCACTTT. Translated: CASSYRTGHNSPLHF. The rearrangement uses TRBV7-2 and TRBJ1-6; the match to TRBD1 covers 8 bases. This CDR3 contains 15 residues. Trimming removed 4 bases from V and 5 bases from J; junction bases left unmatched: 4. Germline CDR1 is SGHTA and CDR2 is FQGNSA.

This clone was recorded a few times. This chain uses TRBV9 with TRBJ1-1; 7 bases agree with TRBD1. The CDR3 consists of 14 residues. Germline values: CDR1 SGDLS, CDR2 YYNGEE. V lost 0 bases, J lost 4 bases, and 3 bases stayed unmatched. The CDR3 DNA follows: TGTGCCAGCAGCGTAGGGACAGGAAGCACTGAAGCTTTCTTT. Residues: CASSVGTGSTEAFF.

In its sample, this clone was seen a few times. The genes are TRBV2 and TRBJ1-5; the D gene is possibly TRBD1 (5 bases). CDR1 SNHLY and CDR2 FYNNEI come from the germline V gene. V dropped 0 bases and J dropped 5 bases, with 8 bases sitting between them. The CDR3 has 14 residues. The CDR3 protein is CASSEATGYQPQHF. The CDR3 nucleotides read TGTGCCAGCAGTGAAGCAACAGGCTATCAGCCCCAGCATTTT.

The chain has TRBV27 and TRBJ1-2, with 7 bases aligning to TRBD1. In germline, CDR1 is MNHEY, CDR2 SMNVEV (reference sequence). After removal of 5 bases from V and 4 bases from J, the junction contained 10 bases not matched to a gene. This CDR3 has 15 amino acids. The CDR3 bases are TGTGCCAGCAGTACCCGGGACAGTCAACGCTATGGCTACACCTTC. Translating it yields CASSTRDSQRYGYTF.

The genes are TRBV15 and TRBJ2-7, with a tentative D call TRBD1 (5 bases). The V gene's germline CDR1 is LNHNV and CDR2 YYDKDF (reference sequence). The CDR3 spans 12 residues. The ends were cut back, 5 bases at V and 2 bases at J, with 7 bases in the middle. This CDR3 is CATSEQAYEQYF. In DNA form, the CDR3 reads TGTGCCACCAGCGAACAGGCCTACGAGCAGTACTTC.

The chain carries TRBV5-6 and TRBJ2-7; 7 nucleotides line up with TRBD2. With V trimmed by 2 bases and J by 0 bases, 8 bases remained unmatched. This CDR3 is 16 amino acids long. Germline CDR1 reads SGHDT; CDR2 reads YYEEEE. In DNA form, the CDR3 reads TGTGCCAGCAGCTTCCTTAGCGGGCGCAGCTCCTACGAGCAGTACTTC. Protein sequence: CASSFLSGRSSYEQYF.

This clone has more than one count but fewer than ten. This chain links TRBV30 with TRBJ2-6; 7 bases are a match to TRBD1. The germline V gene encodes CDR1 GTSNPN and CDR2 SVGIG (reference sequence). After removal of 7 bases from V and 4 bases from J, the junction contained 7 bases not matched to a gene. CDR3 length: 14 residues. The CDR3 coding sequence is TGTGCCTTGCAGAGGGGGCCGGGGGCCAACGTCCTGACTTTC. Its protein is CALQRGPGANVLTF.

This clone was seen only a few times. This rearrangement joins TRBV29-1 to TRBJ1-4; D not resolved. The ends were cut back, 3 bases at V and 0 bases at J, with 5 bases in the middle. The CDR3 runs to 13 residues. The V gene's germline CDR1 is SQVTM and CDR2 ANQGSEA. The CDR3 nucleotides are TGCAGCGTTGATTTAGCAACTAATGAAAAACTGTTTTTT. Translating it yields CSVDLATNEKLFF.

A few counts support this clone. V and J are TRBV7-6 and TRBJ2-6; D assignment may be TRBD1 or TRBD2 (5 bases each). This CDR3 is built from 17 residues. The germline V gene has CDR1 SGHVS and CDR2 FNYEAQ. Trimming removed 6 bases at V and 0 bases at J, with 15 bases between. The CDR3 protein is CASSPLRDGSGANVLTF. CDR3 DNA sequence: TGTGCCAGCAGTCCACTGAGGGACGGCTCTGGGGCCAACGTCCTGACTTTC.

J is TRBJ1-1 and V is TRBV15; D remains unclear. CDR3 size: 13 residues. V was shortened by 1 base and J by 1 base, with 4 bases between the two germline ends. Germline V lookup: CDR1 LNHNV, CDR2 YYDKDF (reference sequence). This CDR3 reads CATSRVQNTEAFF. In DNA form, the CDR3 reads TGTGCCACCAGCAGAGTACAGAACACTGAAGCTTTCTTT. Full variable domain (remainder filled in from reference TRBV15 and TRBJ1-1): DAMVIQNPRYQVTQFGKPVTLSCSQTLNHNVMYWYQQKSSQAPKLLFHYYDKDFNNEADTPDNFQSRRPNTSFCFLDIRSPGLGDTAMYLCATSRVQNTEAFFGQGTRLTVV.

In its sample, this clone was seen a few times. The CDR3 spells CASSGQGGGELFF. The CDR3 bases are TGTGCCAGCAGTGGACAGGGTGGCGGGGAGCTGTTTTTT. The V call is TRBV2, the J call TRBJ2-2; TRBD1 matches at 7 bases. The CDR3 has 13 residues. Unmatched junction bases numbered 3, after V lost 4 bases and J lost 7 bases. CDR1 and CDR2 from the germline V gene are SNHLY and FYNNEI.

The chain couples TRBV25-1 to TRBJ2-5; possible D gene TRBD2, 6 bases. V shed 5 bases and J shed 3 bases, with 19 bases lying between them. CDR1 MGHDK and CDR2 SYGVNS come from the germline V gene. The CDR3 covers 16 residues. CDR3 residues: CASSIRPGASEETQYF. CDR3 nucleotides: TGTGCCAGCAGTATTCGCCCGGGAGCGTCCGAAGAGACCCAGTACTTC.

The chain links TRBV7-9 to TRBJ2-7; 7 positions agree with TRBD1. CDR1 is SEHNR, CDR2 FQNEAQ, per germline (reference sequence). The CDR3 is 14 residues long. The V segment lost 6 bases and the J segment 1 base; nucleotides outside the gene matches: 6. The CDR3 DNA follows: TGTGCCAGCAGTGACAGGGTGGGATCCTACGAGCAGTACTTC. Protein sequence: CASSDRVGSYEQYF.

This clone was seen a handful of times. The genes are TRBV28 and TRBJ2-5; D tentatively reads TRBD1 or TRBD2 (7 bases each). From germline, CDR1 is MDHEN and CDR2 SYDVKM. The CDR3 sequence is 13 residues long. The CDR3 nucleotides are TGTGCAAGCGGGAAAGGGGGCTTGGAGACCCAGTACTTC. Translating gives CASGKGGLETQYF.

As regards this clone: The sample contains more than one DNA sequence encoding this CDR3. The V call is TRBV9, the J call TRBJ2-3; no definite D call. CDR1 is SGDLS, CDR2 YYNGEE, per germline. The CDR3 covers 13 residues. Trimming took off 0 bases at V and 6 bases at J, with 8 bases between the two ends. The CDR3 sequence: CASSVESTDTQYF. CDR3 nucleotides: TGTGCCAGCAGCGTAGAATCGACGGATACGCAGTATTTT.

This clone was seen more than once but under ten times. The rearrangement links TRBV7-2 to TRBJ1-6, with D hard to call. The V gene lost 6 bases and the J gene lost 5 bases, with 2 bases spanning the gap. The V gene's germline CDR1 is SGHTA and CDR2 FQGNSA. The CDR3 has 11 residues. The CDR3 DNA sequence: TGTGCCAGCAGGGATAATTCACCCCTCCACTTT. This codes for CASRDNSPLHF.

Only a few counts were recorded for this clone. The chain recombines TRBV5-1 with TRBJ2-7; 8 bases are shared with TRBD2. V was pared by 4 bases and J by 2 bases, with 5 bases of the junction left unmatched. The CDR3 sequence is 14 residues long. Germline V gene sequence: CDR1 SGHRS, CDR2 YFSETQ. The CDR3 region has the DNA TGCGCCAGCAGCGTCGGGACTAGTCCCTACGAGCAGTACGTC. Translating it yields CASSVGTSPYEQYV.

This clone was recorded a few times. The DNA for the CDR3 is TGTGCCAGCAGCTTCCCGGGTAATTCACCCCTCCACTTT. Its translation: CASSFPGNSPLHF. V gene TRBV7-9 combines with J gene TRBJ1-6; D remains unclear. Trimming stripped 3 bases from V and 6 bases from J, with 6 bases between. Germline CDR1 reads SEHNR; CDR2 reads FQNEAQ (reference sequence). This CDR3 is built from 13 residues.

Worth noting for this clone: Other DNA sequences in the sample encode the same CDR3. The rearrangement joins TRBV4-3 to TRBJ2-5, with no clear D. CDR3 length: 13 amino acids. The V gene lost 0 bases and the J gene lost 2 bases, with 4 bases spanning the gap. Germline V CDR1 and CDR2: LGHNA, YSLEER. The CDR3 DNA is TGCGCCAGCAGCCAAGAACCTCAAGAGACCCAGTACTTC. The encoded protein is CASSQEPQETQYF.

About this clone: Compared with germline, one end of the junction differs, possibly owing to a read error. The chain recombines TRBV7-7 with TRBJ2-1; D is unresolved. Per germline, CDR1 SSHAT and CDR2 FNYEAQ (reference sequence). The CDR3 runs 9 residues. CDR3 amino acids: CATSLSPLF. CDR3 sequence (DNA): TGTGCCACATCCCTTTCTCCTCTCTTC.

V gene TRBV7-2 combines with J gene TRBJ1-5; D possibly corresponds to TRBD1 (5 bases). The germline V and J ends were trimmed by 2 bases and 3 bases, with 14 bases remaining between them. CDR3 size: 16 residues. The germline CDR1 and CDR2 sequences are SGHTA and FQGNSA. As DNA, the CDR3 is TGTGCCAGCAGCTTACAATCGCGACAGCTCAATCAGCCCCAGCATTTT. It codes for CASSLQSRQLNQPQHF.

V gene TRBV5-4 combines with J gene TRBJ2-2; D may match TRBD1 or TRBD2 (5 bases each). This CDR3 spans 18 amino acids. With 2 bases removed from V and 0 bases from J, the gap between germline ends came to 17 bases. Germline assignment: CDR1 SGHNT and CDR2 YYREEE (reference sequence). The DNA of the CDR3 is TGTGCCAGCAGCTTAGGACCGGGACCGGGCTCGAACACCGGGGAGCTGTTTTTT. Encoded protein: CASSLGPGPGSNTGELFF.

This clone was detected only a few times. The chain joins TRBV5-4 to TRBJ2-1; 8 nucleotides line up with TRBD2. The ends lost 4 bases at V and 0 bases at J; junction bases unmatched: 3. From germline, CDR1 is SGHNT and CDR2 YYREEE (reference sequence). This CDR3 has 15 amino acids. CDR3 sequence reads: CASSGGTSSYNEQFF. CDR3 sequence (DNA): TGTGCCAGCAGCGGAGGGACTAGCTCCTACAATGAGCAGTTCTTC.

The table lists this clone with a few counts. V and J are TRBV9 and TRBJ2-7; TRBD2 aligns across 10 bases. The CDR3 has 15 residues. Germline trimming cut 0 bases from V and 3 bases from J; bases unmatched to any gene: 3. Germline V lookup: CDR1 SGDLS, CDR2 YYNGEE. CDR3 DNA sequence: TGTGCCAGCAGCGTAGGGGCTAGCGGGAGCTACGAGCAGTACTTC. It encodes CASSVGASGSYEQYF.

In its sample, this clone was seen a few times. The V call is TRBV5-1, the J call TRBJ2-3, with D perhaps matching TRBD1 or TRBD2 (5 bases each). CDR1 and CDR2 from the germline V gene are SGHRS and YFSETQ. This CDR3 is built from 15 residues. V lost 0 bases to trimming and J lost 0 bases, with 8 bases between them. CDR3 protein: CASSLDWGSTDTQYF. The CDR3 nucleotides are TGCGCCAGCAGCTTGGATTGGGGGAGCACAGATACGCAGTATTTT.

This clone was seen only a few times. The genes are TRBV18 and TRBJ2-7, with D perhaps assigned TRBD1 or TRBD2 (5 bases each). This CDR3 spans 13 amino acids. Per germline, CDR1 KGHSH and CDR2 LQKENI. The germline V and J ends were trimmed by 3 bases and 3 bases, with 9 bases remaining between them. CDR3: CASSPGPGYEQYV. CDR3 DNA sequence: TGTGCCAGCTCACCGGGACCGGGCTACGAGCAGTACGTC.

This rearrangement joins TRBV7-9 to TRBJ2-7, with 9 bases matching TRBD2. Trimming at V came to 1 base and at J to 6 bases, leaving 10 bases not matched to a gene. From germline, CDR1 is SEHNR and CDR2 FQNEAQ (reference sequence). The CDR3 has 16 amino acids. CDR3 sequence reads: CASSLGREGPRGEQYF. Written as DNA, the CDR3 is TGTGCCAGCAGCTTAGGGCGGGAGGGCCCCAGGGGCGAGCAGTACTTC. Filled out from reference TRBV7-9 and TRBJ2-7, the complete variable domain reads DTGVSQNPRHKITKRGQNVTFRCDPISEHNRLYWYRQTLGQGPEFLTYFQNEAQLEKSRLLSDRFSAERPKGSFSTLEIQRTEQGDSAMYLCASSLGREGPRGEQYFGPGTRLTVT.